Listed below are T cell receptor beta chains from one sample, sequenced in a study of sequential checkpoint blockade in melanoma. TCRdb's table, derived via immunoSEQ multiplex PCR, lists solely in-frame clones and lacks some. The sample consists of under 5,500 clones, around 21% of them appearing once. Source: tumor tissue (inferred from file names), taken from a patient given nivolumab and ipilimumab in sequence. These receptor sequences come from a human donor with melanoma. The CDR3 runs from the conserved cysteine through the conserved F or W. The D gene is left open where the match is weak. Not all rows give a size; the values are once, few, many and, for expanded clones, a class.

D,V,J,size,CDR3,DNA
TRBD1,TRBV28,TRBJ2-7,many,CASTARGTGPYEQYF,TGTGCCAGCACCGCCAGAGGGACAGGGCCCTACGAGCAGTACTTC
TRBD1,TRBV11-3,TRBJ1-5,many,CASSSSPDRFNQPQHF,TGTGCCAGCAGCTCTTCTCCGGACAGGTTCAATCAGCCCCAGCATTTT
-,TRBV5-1,TRBJ1-4,-,CASSPETGPTEKLFF,TGCGCCAGCAGCCCAGAGACAGGACCGACCGAAAAACTGTTTTTT
-,TRBV11-3,TRBJ2-7,medium-sized,CASSPGSLLYEQYF,TGTGCCAGCAGCCCCGGGAGCCTCTTATACGAGCAGTACTTC
TRBD1,TRBV6-8,TRBJ1-1,-,CASISASTGGTEAFF,TGTGCCAGCATTTCGGCCTCAACAGGGGGCACTGAAGCTTTCTTT
-,TRBV9,TRBJ1-3,few,CASSVQGSGNTIYF,TGTGCCAGCAGCGTACAGGGGTCTGGAAACACCATATATTTT
-,TRBV28,TRBJ2-1,-,CASSFLYRERYNEQFF,TGTGCCAGCAGTTTCCTCTACAGGGAGAGGTACAATGAGCAGTTCTTC
-,TRBV11-3,TRBJ1-2,many,CASSPGTSRHYGYTF,TGTGCCAGCAGCCCCGGGACAAGCCGCCACTATGGCTACACCTTC
TRBD1,TRBV28,TRBJ1-5,-,CAWGRGQNQPQHF,TGTGCCTGGGGGAGGGGGCAGAATCAGCCCCAGCATTTT
-,TRBV5-1,TRBJ2-3,-,CASSLGLSTDTQYF,TGCGCCAGCAGCTTGGGACTCAGCACAGATACGCAGTATTTT
-,TRBV5-1,TRBJ2-7,-,CASSFGNGGYEQYF,TGCGCCAGCAGCTTCGGAAACGGGGGTTACGAGCAGTACTTC
TRBD2,TRBV6-8,TRBJ2-3,-,CASSPRRGGEDTQYF,TGTGCCAGCAGCCCGCGGCGCGGGGGGGAGGATACGCAGTATTTT
-,TRBV6-8,TRBJ2-5,many,CASSYSGRGARKTQYF,TGTGCCAGCAGTTACTCGGGCAGGGGGGCTCGAAAGACCCAGTACTTC
TRBD1,TRBV28,TRBJ1-4,-,CASSWDRDEKLFF,TGTGCCAGCAGTTGGGACAGGGATGAAAAACTGTTTTTT
-,TRBV6-8,TRBJ2-1,few,CAISLGLARYNEQFF,TGTGCCATCAGTCTAGGATTAGCGCGATACAATGAGCAGTTCTTC
-,TRBV9,TRBJ2-3,-,CASSPRGGPYNTHGQYF,TGTGCCAGCAGCCCCAGGGGGGGCCCCTACAACACACATGGGCAGTATTTT
-,TRBV9,TRBJ2-5,-,CASSPLRGFQETQYF,TGTGCCAGCAGCCCTCTAAGGGGATTCCAAGAGACCCAGTACTTC
TRBD1,TRBV7-6,TRBJ2-5,few,CASSSGALDREVRETQYF,TGTGCCAGCAGCTCCGGGGCCCTAGACAGGGAAGTTCGAGAGACCCAGTACTTC
-,TRBV5-3,TRBJ1-6,few,CARSLEGGSDPLYNSPLHF,TGTGCCAGAAGCTTGGAGGGTGGCAGCGATCCCTTATATAATTCACCCCTCCACTTT
-,TRBV6-8,TRBJ1-3,many,CASNRGAGNTIYF,TGTGCCAGCAATAGGGGCGCTGGAAACACCATATATTTT
-,TRBV28,TRBJ1-4,many,CASSLSFFGHQTNEKLFF,TGTGCCAGCAGTTTATCTTTTTTTGGACACCAAACTAATGAAAAACTGTTTTTT
TRBD1,TRBV6-1,TRBJ1-2,many,CASSEEQGVGYTF,TGTGCCAGCAGTGAAGAGCAGGGGGTTGGCTACACCTTC
-,TRBV6-8,TRBJ1-2,medium-sized,CASSEDGFGGYTF,TGTGCCAGCAGTGAGGATGGGTTCGGGGGCTACACCTTC
-,TRBV6-8,TRBJ1-3,medium-sized,CASSGGKSSGNTIYF,TGTGCCAGCAGTGGAGGGAAGAGCTCTGGAAACACCATATATTTT
-,TRBV11-3,TRBJ1-2,many,CASSFNGGRTNYGYTF,TGTGCCAGCAGCTTTAACGGGGGCAGAACTAACTATGGCTACACCTTC
-,TRBV9,TRBJ2-5,few,CASSVSQGRVTQYF,TGTGCCAGCAGCGTTAGTCAGGGACGGGTGACCCAGTACTTC
-,TRBV5-1,TRBJ2-6,-,CASSSSGSGANVLTF,TGCGCCAGCAGCTCCTCAGGTTCTGGGGCCAACGTCCTGACTTTC
-,TRBV5-1,TRBJ2-1,once,CASSRGTPDNEQFF,TGCGCCAGCAGCCGCGGGACTCCCGACAATGAGCAGTTCTTC
-,TRBV6-8,TRBJ1-2,many,CASSPGPMYGYTF,TGTGCCAGCAGTCCGGGACCGATGTATGGCTACACCTTC
-,TRBV6-8,TRBJ2-1,-,CASRKSAPPQFF,TGTGCCAGCAGAAAATCAGCCCCCCCCCAGTTCTTC
TRBD1,TRBV2,TRBJ1-2,-,CASSVGRGGNYGYTF,TGTGCCAGCAGCGTAGGCAGGGGGGGAAACTATGGCTACACCTTC
-,TRBV5-1,TRBJ1-1,-,CASSAPEGLNTEAFF,TGCGCCAGCAGCGCCCCCGAGGGGTTGAACACTGAAGCTTTCTTT
-,TRBV28,TRBJ2-1,-,CASTSFLINEQFF,TGTGCCAGCACTAGCTTTCTTATCAATGAGCAGTTCTTC
-,TRBV18,TRBJ2-7,-,CASSPLGGDLSYEQYF,TGTGCCAGCTCTCCCCTCGGGGGCGACCTCTCCTACGAGCAGTACTTC
-,TRBV10-2,TRBJ2-7,-,CASSESYSDRAYEQYF,TGCGCCAGCAGTGAGTCGTACTCGGACAGAGCCTACGAGCAGTACTTC
TRBD1,TRBV19,TRBJ2-5,-,CASRPGTGEETQYF,TGTGCCAGTAGGCCAGGGACAGGGGAAGAGACCCAGTACTTC
-,TRBV11-3,TRBJ2-5,many,CASSQPGGRAQETQYF,TGTGCCAGCAGTCAACCTGGGGGCAGGGCACAAGAGACCCAGTACTTC
-,TRBV6-8,TRBJ1-2,medium-sized,CASSPGSNYGYTF,TGTGCCAGCAGTCCGGGGAGCAACTATGGCTACACCTTC
TRBD1,TRBV9,TRBJ2-6,medium-sized,CASSPRTGSLSGANVLTF,TGTGCCAGCAGCCCCAGGACAGGGTCCCTTTCTGGGGCCAACGTCCTGACTTTC